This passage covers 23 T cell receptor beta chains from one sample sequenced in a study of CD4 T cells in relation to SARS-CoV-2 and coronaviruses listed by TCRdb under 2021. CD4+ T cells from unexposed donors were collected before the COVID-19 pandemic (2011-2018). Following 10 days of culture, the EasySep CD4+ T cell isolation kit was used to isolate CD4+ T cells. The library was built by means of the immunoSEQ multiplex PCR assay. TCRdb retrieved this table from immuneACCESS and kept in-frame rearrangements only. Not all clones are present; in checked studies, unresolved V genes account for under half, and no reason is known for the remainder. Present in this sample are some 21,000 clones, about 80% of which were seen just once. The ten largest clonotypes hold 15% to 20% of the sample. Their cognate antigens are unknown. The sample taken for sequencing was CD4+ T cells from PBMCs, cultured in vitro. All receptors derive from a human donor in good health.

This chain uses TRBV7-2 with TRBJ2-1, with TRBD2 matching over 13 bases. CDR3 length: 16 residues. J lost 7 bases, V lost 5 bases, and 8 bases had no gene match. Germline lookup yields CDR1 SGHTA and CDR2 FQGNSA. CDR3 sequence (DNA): TGTGCCAGCAGCCCCGAACTAGCGGGAGGGCCTAATGAGCAGTTCTTC. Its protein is CASSPELAGGPNEQFF.

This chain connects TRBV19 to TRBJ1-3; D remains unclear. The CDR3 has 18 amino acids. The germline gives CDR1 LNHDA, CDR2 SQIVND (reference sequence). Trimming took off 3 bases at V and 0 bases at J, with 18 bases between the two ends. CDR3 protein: CASSISGTDTISGNTIYF. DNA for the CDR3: TGTGCCAGTAGTATTTCCGGAACAGACACGATCTCTGGAAACACCATATATTTT. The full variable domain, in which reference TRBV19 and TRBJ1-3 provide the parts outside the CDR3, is DGGITQSPKYLFRKEGQNVTLSCEQNLNHDAMYWYRQDPGQGLRLIYYSQIVNDFQKGDIAEGYSVSREKKESFPLTVTSAQKNPTAFYLCASSISGTDTISGNTIYFGEGSWLTVV.

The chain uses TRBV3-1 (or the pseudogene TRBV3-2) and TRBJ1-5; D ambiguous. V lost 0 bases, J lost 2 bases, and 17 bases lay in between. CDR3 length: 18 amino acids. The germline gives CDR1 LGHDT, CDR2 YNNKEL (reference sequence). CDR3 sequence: CASSQDYWTPGGNQPQHF. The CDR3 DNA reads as TGTGCCAGCAGCCAAGATTACTGGACCCCCGGCGGCAATCAGCCCCAGCATTTT.

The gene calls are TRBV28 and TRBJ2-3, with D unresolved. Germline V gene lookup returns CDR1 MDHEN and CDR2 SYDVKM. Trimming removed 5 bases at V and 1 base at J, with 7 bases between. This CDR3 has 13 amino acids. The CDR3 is CASSMDGTDTQYF. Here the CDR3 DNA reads TGTGCCAGCAGTATGGACGGCACAGATACGCAGTATTTT.

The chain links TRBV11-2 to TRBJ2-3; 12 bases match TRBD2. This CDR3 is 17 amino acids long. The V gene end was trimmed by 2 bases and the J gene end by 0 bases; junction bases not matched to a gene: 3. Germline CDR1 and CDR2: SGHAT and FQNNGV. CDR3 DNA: TGTGCCAGCAGCTTAAGAGGGACTAGCGGGAGCACAGATACGCAGTATTTT. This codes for CASSLRGTSGSTDTQYF.

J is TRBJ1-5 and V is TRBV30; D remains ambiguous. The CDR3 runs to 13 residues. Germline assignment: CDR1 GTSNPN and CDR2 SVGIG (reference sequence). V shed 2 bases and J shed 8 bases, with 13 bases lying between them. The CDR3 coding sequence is TGTGCCTGGAGTCCCGCGGGTTGGGAGCCCCAGCATTTT. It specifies CAWSPAGWEPQHF.

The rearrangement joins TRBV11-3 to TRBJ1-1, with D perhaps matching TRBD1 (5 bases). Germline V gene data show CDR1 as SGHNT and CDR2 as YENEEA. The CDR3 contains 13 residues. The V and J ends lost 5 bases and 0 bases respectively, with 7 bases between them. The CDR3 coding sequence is TGTGCCAGCAGCGAGACAGTGAACACTGAAGCTTTCTTT. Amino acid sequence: CASSETVNTEAFF.

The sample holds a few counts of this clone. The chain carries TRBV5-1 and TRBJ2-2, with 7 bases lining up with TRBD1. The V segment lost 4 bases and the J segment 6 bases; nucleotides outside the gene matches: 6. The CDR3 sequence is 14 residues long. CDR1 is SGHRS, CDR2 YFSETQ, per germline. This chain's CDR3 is CASSRGQVPGELFF. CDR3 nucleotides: TGCGCCAGCAGCCGCGGACAGGTCCCCGGGGAGCTGTTTTTT. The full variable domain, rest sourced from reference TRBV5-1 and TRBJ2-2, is KAGVTQTPRYLIKTRGQQVTLSCSPISGHRSVSWYQQTPGQGLQFLFEYFSETQRNKGNFPGRFSGRQFSNSRSEMNVSTLELGDSALYLCASSRGQVPGELFFGEGSRLTVL.

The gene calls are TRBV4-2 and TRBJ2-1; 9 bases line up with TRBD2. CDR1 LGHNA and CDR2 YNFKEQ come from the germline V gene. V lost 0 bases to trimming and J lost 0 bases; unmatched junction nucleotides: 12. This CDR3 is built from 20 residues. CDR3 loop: CASSQDHFTSGLSSYNEQFF. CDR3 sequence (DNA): TGTGCCAGCAGCCAAGATCATTTCACTAGCGGGTTAAGCTCCTACAATGAGCAGTTCTTC.

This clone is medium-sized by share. CDR3 amino acids: CASEGQSHYEQYF. CDR3 bases: TGTGCCAGTGAGGGACAGAGTCACTACGAGCAGTACTTC. The rearrangement joins TRBV2 to TRBJ2-7; 7 bases are shared with TRBD1. Trimming cost V 9 bases and J 3 bases; bases outside gene matches: 8. Germline V gives CDR1 SNHLY, CDR2 FYNNEI. There are 13 residues in the CDR3.

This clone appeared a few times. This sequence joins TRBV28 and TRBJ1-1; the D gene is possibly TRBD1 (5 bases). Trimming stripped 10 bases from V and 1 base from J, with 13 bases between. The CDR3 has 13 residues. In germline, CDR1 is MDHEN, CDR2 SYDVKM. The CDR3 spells CATTQGRNTEAFF. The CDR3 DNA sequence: TGTGCCACCACCCAGGGAAGGAACACTGAAGCTTTCTTT.

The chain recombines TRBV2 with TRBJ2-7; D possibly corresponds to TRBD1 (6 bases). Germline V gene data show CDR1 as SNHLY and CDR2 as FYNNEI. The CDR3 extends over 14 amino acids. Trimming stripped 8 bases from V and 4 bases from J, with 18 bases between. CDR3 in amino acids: CASSYEQGWYEQYF. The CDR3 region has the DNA TGTGCCAGCTCCTATGAACAGGGTTGGTACGAGCAGTACTTC.

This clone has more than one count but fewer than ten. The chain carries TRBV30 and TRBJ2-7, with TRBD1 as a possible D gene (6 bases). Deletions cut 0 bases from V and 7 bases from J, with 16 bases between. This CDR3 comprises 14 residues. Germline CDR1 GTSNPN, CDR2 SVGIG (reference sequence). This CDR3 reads CAWSVQWSDSEQYF. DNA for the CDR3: TGTGCCTGGAGTGTACAGTGGTCGGACAGTGAGCAGTACTTC.

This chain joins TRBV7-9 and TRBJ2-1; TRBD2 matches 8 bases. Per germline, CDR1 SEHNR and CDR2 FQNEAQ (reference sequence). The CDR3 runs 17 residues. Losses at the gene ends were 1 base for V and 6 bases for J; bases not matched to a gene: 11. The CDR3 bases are TGTGCCAGCAGCTTAGAGCGGGAGAGGGACTTTGGCAATGAGCAGTTCTTC. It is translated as CASSLERERDFGNEQFF. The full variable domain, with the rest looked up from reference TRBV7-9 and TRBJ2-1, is DTGVSQNPRHKITKRGQNVTFRCDPISEHNRLYWYRQTLGQGPEFLTYFQNEAQLEKSRLLSDRFSAERPKGSFSTLEIQRTEQGDSAMYLCASSLERERDFGNEQFFGPGTRLTVL.

The CDR3 loop reads CASSLAGLAYEQYF. The DNA of the CDR3 is TGTGCCAGCAGCCTAGCGGGACTAGCTTACGAGCAGTACTTC. The V and J genes are TRBV11-2 and TRBJ2-7; 9 bases fit TRBD2. The CDR3 consists of 14 residues. Germline CDR1 reads SGHAT; CDR2 reads FQNNGV. The trim removed 5 bases at V and 4 bases at J, leaving 6 bases unmatched.

This CDR3 is CASSQAPRSSAEAFF. The CDR3 DNA follows: TGTGCCAGCAGCCAGGCCCCGAGGTCCTCGGCTGAAGCTTTCTTT. This sequence joins TRBV4-2 and TRBJ1-1; D is unclear. This CDR3 spans 15 amino acids. Trimming took off 3 bases at V and 6 bases at J, with 17 bases between the two ends. Per germline, CDR1 LGHNA and CDR2 YNFKEQ.

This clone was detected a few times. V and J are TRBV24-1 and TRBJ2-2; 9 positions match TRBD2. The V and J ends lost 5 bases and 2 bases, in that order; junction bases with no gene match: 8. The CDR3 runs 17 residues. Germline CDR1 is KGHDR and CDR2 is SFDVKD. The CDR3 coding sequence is TGTGCCACCAGTGTGGGAGCGGGAGGACTCAACACCGGGGAGCTGTTTTTT. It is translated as CATSVGAGGLNTGELFF.

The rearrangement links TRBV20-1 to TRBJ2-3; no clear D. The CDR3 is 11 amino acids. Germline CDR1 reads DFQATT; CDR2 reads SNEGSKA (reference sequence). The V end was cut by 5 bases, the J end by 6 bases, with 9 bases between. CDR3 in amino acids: CSAYQRDTQYF. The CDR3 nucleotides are TGCAGTGCTTACCAGAGGGATACGCAGTATTTT.

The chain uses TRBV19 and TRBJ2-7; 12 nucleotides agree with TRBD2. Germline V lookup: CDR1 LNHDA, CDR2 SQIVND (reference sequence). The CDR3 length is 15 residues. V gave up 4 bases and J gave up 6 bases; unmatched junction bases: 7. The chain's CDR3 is CASSTTTSGSLEQYF. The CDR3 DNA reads TGTGCCAGTAGTACCACGACTAGCGGGAGCCTCGAGCAGTACTTC.

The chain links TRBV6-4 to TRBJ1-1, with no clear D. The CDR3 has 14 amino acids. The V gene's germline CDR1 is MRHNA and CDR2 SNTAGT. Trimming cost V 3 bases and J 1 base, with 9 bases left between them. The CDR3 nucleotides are TGTGCCAGCAGTGAGAAGGGTGAGAACACTGAAGCTTTCTTT. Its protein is CASSEKGENTEAFF.

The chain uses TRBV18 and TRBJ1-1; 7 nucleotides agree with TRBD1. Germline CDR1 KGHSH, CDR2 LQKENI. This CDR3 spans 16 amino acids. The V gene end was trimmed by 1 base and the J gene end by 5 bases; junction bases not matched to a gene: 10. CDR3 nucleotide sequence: TGTGCCAGCTCACCACTCCCCCACAGGGGAGGAACTGAAGCTTTCTTT. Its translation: CASSPLPHRGGTEAFF.

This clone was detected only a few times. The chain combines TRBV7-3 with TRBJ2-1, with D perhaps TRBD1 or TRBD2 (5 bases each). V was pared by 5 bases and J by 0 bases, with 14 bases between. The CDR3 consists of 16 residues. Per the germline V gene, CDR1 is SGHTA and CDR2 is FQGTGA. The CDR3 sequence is CASSSRDGSSYNEQFF. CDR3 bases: TGTGCCAGCAGCAGCCGGGACGGAAGCTCCTACAATGAGCAGTTCTTC.

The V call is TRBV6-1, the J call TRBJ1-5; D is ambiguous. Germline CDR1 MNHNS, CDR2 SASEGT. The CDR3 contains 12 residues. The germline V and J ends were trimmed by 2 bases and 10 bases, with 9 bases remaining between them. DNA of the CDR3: TGTGCCAGCAGTGAAAGTCCCCTTCCCCAGCATTTT. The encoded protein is CASSESPLPQHF.